There are a few counts of the clone carrying this T cell receptor (beta chain). The data were obtained in a study of T cells after yellow fever vaccination. The CDR3 length is 15 residues. CDR1 SGHKS and CDR2 YYEKEE come from the germline V gene (reference sequence). The V gene end was trimmed by 4 bases and the J gene end by 0 bases; junction bases not matched to a gene: 6. Generation of TCR cDNA used 5'RACE template switching (which added a universal primer site and UMIs). Via MiXCR, TCRdb re-called the 5' RACE reads, giving one row per CDR3 protein. Seen here are hundreds of thousands of distinct CDR3 sequences, roughly 4% observed once, and the top ten hold about 26%.

The sequence came from a man younger than 30 who received the YFV17D yellow fever vaccine. The chain couples TRBV5-5 to TRBJ2-7, with TRBD2 identical over 8 bases. Sample: PBMCs, taken 5 days after the yellow fever booster vaccination. The CDR3 spells CASSPSGGHSYEQYF. CDR3 sequence (DNA): TGTGCCAGCAGCCCGAGCGGGGGCCACTCCTACGAGCAGTACTTC.